A single TCR beta chain is shown here with its context. Its antigen is currently unknown. Gene names follow the mouse nomenclature. The read ends 4 residues shy of where the CDR3 ends; the end is completed using the germline J gene. The sample has other DNA sequences that encode this CDR3 too. Researchers sorted pooled cutaneous lymph node cells on the basis of CD4, CD8alpha, NKG2D, NKG2ACE and other markers. The sample comes from a study of CD8+ T cells in alopecia areata. As for the study in general: Roughly 6-11-week-old female C3H/HeJ mice were grafted with skin from spontaneously alopecic approximately 6-13-month-old C3H/HeJ graft donors.

Reverse transcribed after extraction, RNA yielded cDNA as the sequencing template. Method: immunoSEQ multiplex PCR; TCRdb's copy keeps in-frame clones and lacks some. There are approximately 280,000 clones in the sample, none observed a single time. The study's findings and limits: The study found TCR sharing across patients less clear than in mice, possibly for HLA reasons. Normal skin's resident alphabeta T cells are sequenced alongside lesional scalp T cells. Higher clonality was seen in lesional scalp than in normal scalp, especially in alopecia totalis/universalis.

Germline CDR1 FNHDT, CDR2 SITEND (reference sequence). CDR3 length: 15 amino acids. V lost 2 bases to trimming and J lost 3 bases, with 12 bases between them. The specimen sequenced was CD4+ T cells sorted from a lymph node. V and J are TRBV19 and TRBJ2-1, with D perhaps matching TRBD1 (6 bases). This clonotype originated in a C3H/HeJ mouse with alopecia areata. The MHC haplotype of this mouse line is H2-k. Here the CDR3 reads CASSIGGGGYAEQFF. The part of the CDR3 DNA that was read is TGTGCCAGCAGTATCGGGGGAGGGGGCTATGCT. Variable domain in full (rest from reference TRBV19 and TRBJ2-1): GGIITQTPKFLIGQEGQKLTLKCQQNFNHDTMYWYRQDSGKGLRLIYYSITENDLQKGDLSEGYDASREKKSSFSLTVTSAQKNEMAVFLCASSIGGGGYAEQFFGPGTRLTVL.